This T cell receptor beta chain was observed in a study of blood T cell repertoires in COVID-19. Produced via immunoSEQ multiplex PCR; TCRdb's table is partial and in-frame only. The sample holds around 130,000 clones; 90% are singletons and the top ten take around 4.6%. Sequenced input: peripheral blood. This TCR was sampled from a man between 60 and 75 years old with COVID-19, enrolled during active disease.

CDR3 region: CATKPPTQETQYF. CDR3 DNA sequence: TGTGCCACAAAGCCCCCCACCCAAGAGACCCAGTACTTC. V and J are TRBV10-3 and TRBJ2-5; D not certain. There are 13 residues in the CDR3. V lost 10 bases and J 1 base, leaving 13 bases between the germline ends. Germline values: CDR1 ENHRY, CDR2 SYGVKD.